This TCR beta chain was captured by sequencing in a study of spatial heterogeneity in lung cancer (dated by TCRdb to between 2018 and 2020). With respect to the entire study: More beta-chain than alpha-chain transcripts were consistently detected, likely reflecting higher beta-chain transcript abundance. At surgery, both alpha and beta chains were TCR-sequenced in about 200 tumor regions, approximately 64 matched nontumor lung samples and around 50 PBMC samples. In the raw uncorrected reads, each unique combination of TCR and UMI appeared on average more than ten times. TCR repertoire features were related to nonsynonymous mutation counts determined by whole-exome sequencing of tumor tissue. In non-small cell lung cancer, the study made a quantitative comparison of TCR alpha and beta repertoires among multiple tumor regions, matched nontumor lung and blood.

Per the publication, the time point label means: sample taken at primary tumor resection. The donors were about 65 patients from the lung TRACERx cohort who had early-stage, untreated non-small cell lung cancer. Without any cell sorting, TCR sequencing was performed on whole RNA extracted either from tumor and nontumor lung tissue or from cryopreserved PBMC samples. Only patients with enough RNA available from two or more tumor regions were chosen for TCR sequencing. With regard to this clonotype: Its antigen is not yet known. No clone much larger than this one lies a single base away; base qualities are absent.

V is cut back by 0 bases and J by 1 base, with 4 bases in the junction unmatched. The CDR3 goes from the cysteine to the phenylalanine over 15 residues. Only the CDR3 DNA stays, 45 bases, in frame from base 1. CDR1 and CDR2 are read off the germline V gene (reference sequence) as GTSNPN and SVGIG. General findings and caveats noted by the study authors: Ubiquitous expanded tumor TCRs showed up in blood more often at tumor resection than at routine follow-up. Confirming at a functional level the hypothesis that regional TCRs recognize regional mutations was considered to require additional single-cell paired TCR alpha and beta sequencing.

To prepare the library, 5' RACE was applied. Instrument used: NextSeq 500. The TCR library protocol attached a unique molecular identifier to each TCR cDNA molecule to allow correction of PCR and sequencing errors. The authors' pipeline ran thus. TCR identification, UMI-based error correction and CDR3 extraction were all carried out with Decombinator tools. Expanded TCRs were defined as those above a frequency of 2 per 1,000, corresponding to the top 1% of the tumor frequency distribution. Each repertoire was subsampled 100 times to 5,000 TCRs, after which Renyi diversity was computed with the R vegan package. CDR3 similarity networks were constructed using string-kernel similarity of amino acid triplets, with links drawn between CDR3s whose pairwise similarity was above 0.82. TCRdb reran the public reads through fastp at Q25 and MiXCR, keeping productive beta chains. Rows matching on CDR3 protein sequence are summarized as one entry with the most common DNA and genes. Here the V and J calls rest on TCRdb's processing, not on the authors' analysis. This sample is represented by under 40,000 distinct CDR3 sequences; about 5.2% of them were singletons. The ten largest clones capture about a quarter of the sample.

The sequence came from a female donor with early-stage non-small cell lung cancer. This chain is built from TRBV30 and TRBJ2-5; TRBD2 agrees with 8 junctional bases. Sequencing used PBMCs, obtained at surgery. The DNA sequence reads TGTGCCTGGAGTGTAACGGGGGGGGTCCAAGAGACCCAGTACTTC. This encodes CAWSVTGGVQETQYF.